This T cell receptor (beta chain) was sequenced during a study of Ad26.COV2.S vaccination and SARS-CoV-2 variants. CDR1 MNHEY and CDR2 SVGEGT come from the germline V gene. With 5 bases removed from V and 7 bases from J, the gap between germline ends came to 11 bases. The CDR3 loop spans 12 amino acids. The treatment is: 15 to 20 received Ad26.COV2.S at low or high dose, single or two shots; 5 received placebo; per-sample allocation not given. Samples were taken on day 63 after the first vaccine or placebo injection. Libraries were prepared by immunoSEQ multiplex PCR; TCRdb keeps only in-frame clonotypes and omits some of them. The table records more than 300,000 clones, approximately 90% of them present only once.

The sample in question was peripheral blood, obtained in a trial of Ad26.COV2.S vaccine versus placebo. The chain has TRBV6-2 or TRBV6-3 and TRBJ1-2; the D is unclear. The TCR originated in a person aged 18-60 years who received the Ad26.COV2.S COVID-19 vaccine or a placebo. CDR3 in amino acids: CASSINPGGYTF. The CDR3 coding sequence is TGTGCCAGCAGTATCAACCCCGGTGGCTACACCTTC.